The rows below give T cell receptor beta chains drawn from one sample of a study of blood T cell repertoires in COVID-19. The protocol was immunoSEQ multiplex PCR, while the TCRdb copy is restricted to in-frame clones and leaves out a portion. The top ten hold over 8.5% of the sample, which has about 20,000 clones, roughly 90% seen once. Material for sequencing was peripheral blood. The receptors here all came from a human donor in a cohort sampled during active COVID-19. The CDR3 runs from the conserved cysteine through the conserved F or W. A D gene is named only where the DNA matches it firmly. Some rows have no size entry. The others give once, few or many, or a class for an expanded clone.

D	V	J	size	DNA	CDR3
TRBD1	TRBV7-2	TRBJ1-4	once	TGTGCCAGCAGCTTACCGGGACAGGGCGGTGAAAAACTGTTTTTT	CASSLPGQGGEKLFF
TRBD1	TRBV7-8	TRBJ1-1	NA	TGTGCCAGCAGCCGGGGACAGGGAGGGCCTGAAGCTTTCTTT	CASSRGQGGPEAFF
TRBD2	TRBV7-9	TRBJ2-2	NA	TGTGCCAGCACGTTTACTAGCGGACACACCGGGGAGCTGTTTTTT	CASTFTSGHTGELFF
NA	TRBV5-5	TRBJ2-7	NA	TGTGCCAGCAGCTGGAACCTAGCCTACGAGCAGTACTTC	CASSWNLAYEQYF
TRBD2	TRBV9	TRBJ2-5	NA	TGTGCCAGCAGCTCGGCTAGCGGGGGGACGTACCAAGAGACCCAGTACTTC	CASSSASGGTYQETQYF
NA	TRBV4-1	TRBJ1-2	NA	TGCGCCAGCAGCCAAGCCGACGGGGGAAGTGGCTACACCTTC	CASSQADGGSGYTF
NA	TRBV5-4	TRBJ1-2	NA	TGTGCCAGCAGCTTGGTTTTCCAGGAATTGCGAGGCTACACCTTC	CASSLVFQELRGYTF
NA	TRBV2	TRBJ2-1	NA	TGTGCCAGCAGACAAGAACCTAGCTCCTACAATGAGCAGTTCTTC	CASRQEPSSYNEQFF
TRBD1	TRBV19	TRBJ1-2	NA	TGTGCCAGTACTGGACAGGCTAACTATGGCTACACCTTC	CASTGQANYGYTF
TRBD2	TRBV5-1	TRBJ2-3	NA	TGCGCCAGCAGACGGACTAGCGGGGGGACTAGCACAGATACGCAGTATTTT	CASRRTSGGTSTDTQYF
TRBD2	TRBV11-3	TRBJ2-3	NA	TGTGCCAGCAGCCGGGGGGGGGCAAGAGATACGCAGTATTTT	CASSRGGARDTQYF
NA	TRBV19	TRBJ2-2	NA	TGTGCCAGTAGGAGCGGTTCGAGGGAATTGTTTTTT	CASRSGSRELFF
NA	TRBV29-1	TRBJ2-7	once	TGCAGCGTTGAGTCTGAGGGTCCCTCCTACGAGCAGTACTTC	CSVESEGPSYEQYF
NA	TRBV30	TRBJ2-3	NA	TGTGCCTGGAGTGTGGGGGGGGGCGCAGATACGCAGTATTTT	CAWSVGGGADTQYF
TRBD1	TRBV6-1	TRBJ1-3	NA	TGTGCCAGCAGTGGGCAACCGGGACAGGGGGCTGACACCATATATTTT	CASSGQPGQGADTIYF
NA	TRBV11-2	TRBJ1-4	NA	TGTGCCAGCAGCTTAGTGGGGGGGACTAATGAAAAACTGTTTTTT	CASSLVGGTNEKLFF
NA	TRBV5-1	TRBJ2-1	NA	TGCGCCAGCAGCTACGGAGGACTTAACAATGAGCAGTTCTTC	CASSYGGLNNEQFF
NA	TRBV6-5	TRBJ2-3	NA	TGTGCCAGCAGGGGCGATACAGATACGCAGTATTTT	CASRGDTDTQYF
NA	TRBV30	TRBJ1-1	NA	TGTGCCTGGAGCTACCGGGAGGGCACTGAAGCTTTCTTT	CAWSYREGTEAFF
NA	TRBV2	TRBJ2-3	NA	TGTGCCAGCAGTCCAGCCGCGGGGGCCAGGTACACAGATACGCAGTATTTT	CASSPAAGARYTDTQYF
TRBD1	TRBV4-2	TRBJ1-1	NA	TGTGCCAGCAGCCAGCCGCCCGACAGGGGAAGAGCTTTCTTT	CASSQPPDRGRAFF
NA	TRBV7-9	TRBJ2-3	NA	TGTGCCAGCAGCTTACCCCTGGTAGAGGGTGATACAGATACGCAGTATTTT	CASSLPLVEGDTDTQYF
NA	TRBV19	TRBJ1-3	NA	TGTGCCAGTAGTAAAGGGATCAGACTATCTGGAAACACCATATATTTT	CASSKGIRLSGNTIYF
NA	TRBV5-1	TRBJ1-2	NA	TGCGCCAGCAGCCCCGGGGCAGGGGTTGAGGGCTACACCTTC	CASSPGAGVEGYTF
NA	TRBV6-5	TRBJ2-7	NA	TGTGCCAGCAGTTTCGCAGATACCTACGAGCAGTACTTC	CASSFADTYEQYF
TRBD1	TRBV7-6	TRBJ2-3	NA	TGTGCCAGCAGAACCTACCGGGGGACAGGGGGAACAGATACGCAGTATTTT	CASRTYRGTGGTDTQYF
NA	TRBV10-1	TRBJ2-7	NA	TGCGCCAGCAGTGGTACCACAGGGGAGCAGTACTTC	CASSGTTGEQYF
NA	TRBV19	TRBJ1-4	NA	TGTGCCAGTAGTGTCGGGGTGGGGACAACTAATGAAAAACTGTTTTTT	CASSVGVGTTNEKLFF
TRBD1	TRBV6-5	TRBJ1-2	NA	TGTGCCAGCAGTTCCGGACAGGAGGGGGATGGCTACACCTTC	CASSSGQEGDGYTF
NA	TRBV5-1	TRBJ2-2	NA	TGCGCCAGCAGCTTGCTTACAGGGAACACCGGGGAGCTGTTTTTT	CASSLLTGNTGELFF
TRBD1	TRBV20-1	TRBJ1-5	NA	TGCAGTGCTAGTCAATTTGTGGACAGGGGGAATCAGCCCCAGCATTTT	CSASQFVDRGNQPQHF
TRBD1	TRBV7-2	TRBJ2-1	NA	TGTGCCAGCAGCTTACGGACAGGGTCGTACAATGAGCAGTTCTTC	CASSLRTGSYNEQFF
NA	TRBV12-3/TRBV12-4	TRBJ2-5	NA	TGTGCCAGCAGTTTTTCGAGCGAGACCCAGTACTTC	CASSFSSETQYF
NA	TRBV7-7	TRBJ2-2	NA	TGTGCCAGCAGCTTAGGCGCACCCGGAGGGCCAGCCGGGGAGCTGTTTTTT	CASSLGAPGGPAGELFF
TRBD1	TRBV2	TRBJ1-5	NA	TGTGCCAGCAGTGAAACGACAGGGGATCAGCCCCAGCATTTT	CASSETTGDQPQHF
TRBD1	TRBV19	TRBJ1-2	NA	TGTGCCAGTAGTTTGAGACGCAGGGGGCGCGGCTATGGCTACACCTTC	CASSLRRRGRGYGYTF
TRBD1	TRBV3-1/TRBV3-2	TRBJ2-7	once	TGTGCCAGCAGCCAAATGACAGGGGCAGGCTACGAGCAGTACTTC	CASSQMTGAGYEQYF
NA	TRBV6-1	TRBJ2-3	NA	TGTGCCAGCAGTGAAGGGTCCCGCGGCTGGGATACGCAGTATTTT	CASSEGSRGWDTQYF
TRBD1	TRBV7-9	TRBJ2-7	NA	TGTGCCAGCAGCTTACCGGACAGGGCAGACGAGCAGTACTTC	CASSLPDRADEQYF
NA	TRBV11-2	TRBJ2-7	NA	TGTGCCAGCAGCTCTCGACTAGTTTCCAGACTTTACGAGCAGTACTTC	CASSSRLVSRLYEQYF